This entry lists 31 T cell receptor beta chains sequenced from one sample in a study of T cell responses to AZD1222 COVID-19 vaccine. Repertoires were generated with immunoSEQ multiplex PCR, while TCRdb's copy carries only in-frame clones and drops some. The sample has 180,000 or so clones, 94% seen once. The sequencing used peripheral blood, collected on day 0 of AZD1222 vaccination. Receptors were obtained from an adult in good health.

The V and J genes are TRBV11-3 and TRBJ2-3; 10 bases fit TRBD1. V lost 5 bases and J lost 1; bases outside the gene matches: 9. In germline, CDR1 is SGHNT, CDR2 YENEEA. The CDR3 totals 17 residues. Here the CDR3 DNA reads TGTGCCAGCAGCAAAGGTTCCGGGACAGGGGGCACAGATACGCAGTATTTT. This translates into CASSKGSGTGGTDTQYF.

CDR3 sequence: CASSSTLATVGTEAFF. In DNA, the CDR3 is TGTGCCAGCAGCTCAACTTTAGCGACAGTCGGCACTGAAGCTTTCTTT. The chain uses TRBV7-2 and TRBJ1-1, with TRBD1 as a possible D gene (5 bases). Trimming cost V 4 bases and J 4 bases, with 19 bases left between them. Germline CDR1 reads SGHTA; CDR2 reads FQGNSA. The CDR3 extends over 16 amino acids.

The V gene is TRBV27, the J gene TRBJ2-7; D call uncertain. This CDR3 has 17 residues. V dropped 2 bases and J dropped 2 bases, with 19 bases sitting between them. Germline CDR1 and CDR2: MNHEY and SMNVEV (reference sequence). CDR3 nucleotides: TGTGCCAGCAGTTTACGGTACTCAAAGACTCAAACCTACGAGCAGTACTTC. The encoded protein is CASSLRYSKTQTYEQYF.

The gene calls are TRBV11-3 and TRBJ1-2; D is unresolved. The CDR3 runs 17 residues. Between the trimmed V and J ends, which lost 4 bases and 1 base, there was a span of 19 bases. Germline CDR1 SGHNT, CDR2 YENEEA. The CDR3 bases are TGTGCCAGCAGCTATCCCCAAGCGGGAGATATTAACTATGGCTACACCTTC. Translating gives CASSYPQAGDINYGYTF.

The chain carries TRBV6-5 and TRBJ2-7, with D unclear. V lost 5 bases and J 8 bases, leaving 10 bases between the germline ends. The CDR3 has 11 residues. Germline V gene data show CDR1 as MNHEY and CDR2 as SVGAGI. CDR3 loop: CASSKFQKQYF. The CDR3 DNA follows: TGTGCCAGCAGTAAATTTCAAAAGCAGTACTTC.

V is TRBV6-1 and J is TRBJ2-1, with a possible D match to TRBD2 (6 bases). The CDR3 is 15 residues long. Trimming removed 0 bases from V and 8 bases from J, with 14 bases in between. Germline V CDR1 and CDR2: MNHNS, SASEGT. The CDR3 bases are TGTGCCAGCAGTGAAGCTGAGGGAGCTAGCGATGAGCAGTTCTTC. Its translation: CASSEAEGASDEQFF.

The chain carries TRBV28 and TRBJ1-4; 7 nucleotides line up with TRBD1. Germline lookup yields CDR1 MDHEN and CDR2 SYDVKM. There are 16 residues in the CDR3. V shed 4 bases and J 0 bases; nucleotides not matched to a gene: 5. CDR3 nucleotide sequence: TGTGCCAGCAGTTCCTCCAGGGGGTCAACTAATGAAAAACTGTTTTTT. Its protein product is CASSSSRGSTNEKLFF.

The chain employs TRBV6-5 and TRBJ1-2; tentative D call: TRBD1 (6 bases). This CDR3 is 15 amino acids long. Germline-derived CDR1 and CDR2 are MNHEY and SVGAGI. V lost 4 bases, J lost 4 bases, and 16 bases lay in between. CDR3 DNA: TGTGCCAGCAGTTTCTCTGGGAGGGGGGGCTATGGCTACACCTTC. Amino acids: CASSFSGRGGYGYTF.

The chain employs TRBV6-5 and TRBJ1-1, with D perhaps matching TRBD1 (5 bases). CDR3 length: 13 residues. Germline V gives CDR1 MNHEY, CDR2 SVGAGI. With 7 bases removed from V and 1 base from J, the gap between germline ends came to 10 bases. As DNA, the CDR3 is TGTGCCAGCATAAGGGACTGGAACACTGAAGCTTTCTTT. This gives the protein CASIRDWNTEAFF.

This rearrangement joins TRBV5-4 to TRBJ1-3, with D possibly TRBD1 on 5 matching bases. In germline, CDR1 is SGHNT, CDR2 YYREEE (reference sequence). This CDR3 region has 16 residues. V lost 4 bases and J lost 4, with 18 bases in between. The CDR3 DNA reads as TGTGCCAGCAGCACCAGTCAGGGAAACCTAGGAAACACCATATATTTT. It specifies CASSTSQGNLGNTIYF.

CDR3 amino acids: CASSPRTGRGEQYF. In DNA, the CDR3 is TGTGCCAGCAGCCCCCGGACTGGCCGCGGGGAGCAGTACTTC. V is TRBV3-1 (or the pseudogene TRBV3-2) and J is TRBJ2-7, with D perhaps TRBD2 (5 bases). The CDR3 has 14 residues. The germline gives CDR1 LGHDT, CDR2 YNNKEL (reference sequence). V lost 4 bases to trimming and J lost 7 bases, with 17 bases between them.

The CDR3 DNA is TGCGCCAGCGGCAGCGGGAGGTCGTCCTACAATGAGCAGTTCTTC. It specifies CASGSGRSSYNEQFF. This chain uses TRBV5-1 with TRBJ2-1; 9 nucleotides match TRBD2. CDR3 length: 15 residues. CDR1 and CDR2 (germline): SGHRS, YFSETQ. The ends lost 7 bases at V and 1 base at J; junction bases unmatched: 6.

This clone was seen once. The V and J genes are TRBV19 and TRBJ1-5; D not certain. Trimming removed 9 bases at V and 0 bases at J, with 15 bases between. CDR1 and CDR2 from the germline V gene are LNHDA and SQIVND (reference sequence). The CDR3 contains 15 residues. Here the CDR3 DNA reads TGTGCCAGCACCCGAGGGCCTTATAGCAATCAGCCCCAGCATTTT. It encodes CASTRGPYSNQPQHF.

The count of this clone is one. CDR3 protein: CASSSARVPGNTIYF. The CDR3 nucleotides read TGTGCCAGCAGCTCAGCAAGAGTCCCTGGAAACACCATATATTTT. The chain links TRBV5-5 to TRBJ1-3; no firm D call. V gave up 3 bases and J gave up 2 bases, with 12 bases separating them. CDR1 SGHKS and CDR2 YYEKEE come from the germline V gene (reference sequence). CDR3 length equals 15 residues.

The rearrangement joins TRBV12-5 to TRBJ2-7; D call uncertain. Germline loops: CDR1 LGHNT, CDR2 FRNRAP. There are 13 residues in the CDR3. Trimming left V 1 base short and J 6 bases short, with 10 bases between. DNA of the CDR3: TGTGCTAGTGGTTTGGAACGTGTCGGCGAGCAGTACTTC. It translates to CASGLERVGEQYF.

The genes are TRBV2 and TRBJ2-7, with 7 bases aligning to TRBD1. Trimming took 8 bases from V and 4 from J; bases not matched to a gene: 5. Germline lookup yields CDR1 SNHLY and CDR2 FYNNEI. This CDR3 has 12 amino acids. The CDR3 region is CASRDRRYEQYF. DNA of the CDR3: TGTGCCAGCCGGGACAGAAGATACGAGCAGTACTTC.

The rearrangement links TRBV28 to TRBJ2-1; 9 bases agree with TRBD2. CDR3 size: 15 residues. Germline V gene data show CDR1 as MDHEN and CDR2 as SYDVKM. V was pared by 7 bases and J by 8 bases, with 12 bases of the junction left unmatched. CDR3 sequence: CASTTTAGGPYEQFF. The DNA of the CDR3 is TGTGCCAGCACCACCACGGCGGGAGGGCCGTATGAGCAGTTCTTC.

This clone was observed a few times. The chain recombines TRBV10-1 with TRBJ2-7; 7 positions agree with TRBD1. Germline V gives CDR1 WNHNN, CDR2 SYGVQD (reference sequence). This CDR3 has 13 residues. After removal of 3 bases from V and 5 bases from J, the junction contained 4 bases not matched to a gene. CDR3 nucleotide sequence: TGCGCCAGCAGTGACCCGACAGGGCACGAGCAGTACTTC. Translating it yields CASSDPTGHEQYF.

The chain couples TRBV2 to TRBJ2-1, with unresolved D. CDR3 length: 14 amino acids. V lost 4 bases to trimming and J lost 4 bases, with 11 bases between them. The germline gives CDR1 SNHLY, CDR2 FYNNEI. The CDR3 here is CASSVGWGYNEQFF. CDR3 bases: TGTGCCAGCAGTGTGGGTTGGGGATACAATGAGCAGTTCTTC.

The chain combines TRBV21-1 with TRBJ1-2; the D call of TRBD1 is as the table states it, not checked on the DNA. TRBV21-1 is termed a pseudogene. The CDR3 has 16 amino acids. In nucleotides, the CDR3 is TGTGCCAGCAGCACGGACCGGGACACTGGGTCTAAGCTGGCCACCTTC. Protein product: CASSTDRDTGSKLATF.

The CDR3 DNA is TGTGCCACCAGCAGGGGACAGCAGAACACTGAAGCTTTCTTT. This codes for CATSRGQQNTEAFF. The chain has TRBV15 and TRBJ1-1, with 7 bases matching TRBD1. Trimming at V came to 3 bases and at J to 1 base, leaving 2 bases not matched to a gene. In germline, CDR1 is LNHNV, CDR2 YYDKDF (reference sequence). The CDR3 runs 14 residues.

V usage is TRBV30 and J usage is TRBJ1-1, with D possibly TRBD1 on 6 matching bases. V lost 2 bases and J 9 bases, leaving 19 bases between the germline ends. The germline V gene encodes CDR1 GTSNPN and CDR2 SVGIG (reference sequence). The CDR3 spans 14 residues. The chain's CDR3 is CAWSTLPDRLKAFF. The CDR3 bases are TGTGCCTGGAGTACACTTCCTGACAGGCTAAAAGCTTTCTTT.

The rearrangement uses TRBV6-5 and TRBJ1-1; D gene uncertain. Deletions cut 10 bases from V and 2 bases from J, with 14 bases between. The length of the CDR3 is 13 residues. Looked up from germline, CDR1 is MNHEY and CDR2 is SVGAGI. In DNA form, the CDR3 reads TGTGCCACCCAAAGACGGGGAAACACTGAAGCTTTCTTT. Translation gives CATQRRGNTEAFF.

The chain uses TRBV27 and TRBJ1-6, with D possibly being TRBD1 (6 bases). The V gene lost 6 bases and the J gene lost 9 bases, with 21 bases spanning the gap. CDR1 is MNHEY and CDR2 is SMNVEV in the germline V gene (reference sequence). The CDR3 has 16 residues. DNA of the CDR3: TGTGCCAGCAGCATCCAGGGGCCTACGGTGGGTTCACCCCTCCACTTT. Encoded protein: CASSIQGPTVGSPLHF.

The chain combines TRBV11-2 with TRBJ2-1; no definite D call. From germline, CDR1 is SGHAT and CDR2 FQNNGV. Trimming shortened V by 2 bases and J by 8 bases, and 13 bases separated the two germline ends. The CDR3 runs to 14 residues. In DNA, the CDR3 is TGTGCCAGCAGCTTACTAGGGCCGCCTGATGAGCAGTTCTTC. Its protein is CASSLLGPPDEQFF. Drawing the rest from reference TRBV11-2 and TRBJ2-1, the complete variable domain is EAGVAQSPRYKIIEKRQSVAFWCNPISGHATLYWYQQILGQGPKLLIQFQNNGVVDDSQLPKDRFSAERLKGVDSTLKIQPAKLEDSAVYLCASSLLGPPDEQFFGPGTRLTVL.

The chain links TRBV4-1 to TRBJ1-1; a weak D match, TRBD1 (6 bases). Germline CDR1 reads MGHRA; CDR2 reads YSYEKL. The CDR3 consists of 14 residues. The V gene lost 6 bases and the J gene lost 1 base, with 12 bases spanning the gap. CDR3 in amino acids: CASRQGTKNTEAFF. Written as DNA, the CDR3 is TGCGCCAGCAGGCAGGGGACGAAGAACACTGAAGCTTTCTTT.

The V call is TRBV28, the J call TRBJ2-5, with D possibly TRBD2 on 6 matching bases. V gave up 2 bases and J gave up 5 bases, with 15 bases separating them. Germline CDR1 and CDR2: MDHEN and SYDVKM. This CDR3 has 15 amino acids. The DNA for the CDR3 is TGTGCCAGCAGTTTACCTGGGGCAGGGAGGGAGACCCAGTACTTC. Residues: CASSLPGAGRETQYF.

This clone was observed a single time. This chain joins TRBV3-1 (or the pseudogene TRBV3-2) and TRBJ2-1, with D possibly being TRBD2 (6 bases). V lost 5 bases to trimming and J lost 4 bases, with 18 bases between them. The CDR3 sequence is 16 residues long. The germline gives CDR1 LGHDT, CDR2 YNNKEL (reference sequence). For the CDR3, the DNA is TGTGCCAGCAGCTACGGGTTAGCGGTAGATTACAATGAGCAGTTCTTC. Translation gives CASSYGLAVDYNEQFF.

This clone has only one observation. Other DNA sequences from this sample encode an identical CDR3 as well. CDR3 sequence (DNA): TGTGCCAGCAGTTACGGGCAGGGGAATCAGCCCCAGCATTTT. Protein product: CASSYGQGNQPQHF. This chain links TRBV6-5 with TRBJ1-5; tentatively, D is TRBD1 (6 bases). V gave up 2 bases and J gave up 4 bases, with 9 bases separating them. There are 14 residues in the CDR3. Germline V gene sequence: CDR1 MNHEY, CDR2 SVGAGI.

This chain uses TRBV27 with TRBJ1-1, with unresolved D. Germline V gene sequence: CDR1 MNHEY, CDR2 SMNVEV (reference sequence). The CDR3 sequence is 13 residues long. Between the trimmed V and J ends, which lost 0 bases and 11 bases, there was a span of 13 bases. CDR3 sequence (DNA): TGTGCCAGCAGTTTATCGTCGGCCGGAGGGGCTTTCTTT. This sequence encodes CASSLSSAGGAFF.

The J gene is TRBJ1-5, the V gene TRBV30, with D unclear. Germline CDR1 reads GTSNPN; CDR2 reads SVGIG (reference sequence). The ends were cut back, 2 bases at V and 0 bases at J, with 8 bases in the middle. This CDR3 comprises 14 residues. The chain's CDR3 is CAWSSVLSNQPQHF. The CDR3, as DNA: TGTGCCTGGAGTAGCGTGCTTAGCAATCAGCCCCAGCATTTT.